Listed here are 7 T cell receptor beta chains from one sample, sequenced in a study of regulatory T cells in long-lasting Graves disease. Arm-PCR with iRepertoire HTBI primers amplified the CDR3 regions for these TCR beta libraries. TCRdb passed the multiplex PCR reads through MiXCR, listing each CDR3 protein once. This sample has around 480,000 distinct CDR3 sequences; roughly 17% occur once, and the top ten carry more than 9%. Time point denoted: newly diagnosed GD, antithyroid drugs for less than 3 months. RNA extracted from PBMCs served as the sequencing template. This sample also belongs to another study, concerning T cells in Graves' hyperthyroidism and ophthalmopathy.

Sequencing used peripheral blood mononuclear cells (PBMCs), obtained at new diagnosis, from a patient treated with antithyroid drugs. All receptors come from a man in his forties with Graves disease.

This clonotype was counted a few times. The rearrangement joins TRBV5-1 to TRBJ2-5; a possible D gene is TRBD2 (5 bases). The CDR3 is 13 amino acids. V dropped 6 bases and J dropped 2 bases, with 11 bases sitting between them. Per the germline V gene, CDR1 is SGHRS and CDR2 is YFSETQ. The CDR3 sequence is CASTSPGQETQYF. DNA for the CDR3: TGCGCCAGCACTTCACCGGGACAAGAGACCCAGTACTTC.

This clonotype was seen repeatedly, ten times or more. V usage is TRBV5-6 and J usage is TRBJ2-4; 11 bases match TRBD1. Germline loops: CDR1 SGHDT, CDR2 YYEEEE. With 3 bases clipped from V and 3 bases from J, the junction kept 2 bases outside the gene matches. The CDR3 sequence is 15 residues long. The CDR3 here is CASSWDRGGKNIQYF. The DNA for the CDR3 is TGTGCCAGCAGCTGGGACAGGGGGGGCAAAAACATTCAGTACTTC.

This clonotype was recorded many times. The chain employs TRBV18 and TRBJ2-7, with unresolved D. The CDR3 extends over 12 amino acids. The V gene's germline CDR1 is KGHSH and CDR2 LQKENI. The germline V and J ends were trimmed by 2 bases and 3 bases, with 5 bases remaining between them. CDR3 sequence (DNA): TGTGCCAGCTCACCATCCGACTACGAGCAGTACTTC. Its translation: CASSPSDYEQYF. Complete variable domain (other parts from reference TRBV18 and TRBJ2-7): NAGVMQNPRHLVRRRGQEARLRCSPMKGHSHVYWYRQLPEEGLKFMVYLQKENIIDESGMPKERFSAEFPKEGPSILRIQQVVRGDSAAYFCASSPSDYEQYFGPGTRLTVT.

This clonotype was observed many times. The V gene is TRBV2, the J gene TRBJ1-1, with TRBD1 as a possible D gene (6 bases). The CDR3 spans 15 residues. The germline gives CDR1 SNHLY, CDR2 FYNNEI. Deletions cut 5 bases from V and 4 bases from J, with 17 bases between. DNA of the CDR3: TGTGCCAGCAGTCCAAGAGGGGGACCGGGCACTGAAGCTTTCTTT. Protein product: CASSPRGGPGTEAFF.

There are many counts of this clonotype. The V and J genes are TRBV11-1 and TRBJ2-1, with 8 nucleotides matching TRBD1. CDR1 is SGHAT, CDR2 FQDESV, per germline (reference sequence). CDR3 length equals 13 residues. The CDR3: CASGGQVKSEQFF. CDR3 nucleotides: TGTGCGAGTGGGGGACAGGTCAAATCTGAGCAGTTCTTC. Together with reference TRBV11-1 and TRBJ2-1, the CDR3 gives the full variable domain: EAEVAQSPRYKITEKSQAVAFWCDPISGHATLYWYRQILGQGPELLVQFQDESVVDDSQLPKDRFSAERLKGVDSTLKIQPAELGDSAMYLCASGGQVKSEQFFGPGTRLTVL.

CDR3 nucleotides: TGCGCCAGCAGTGAGTTCGGTGCCAAGGACATTCAGTACTTC. Encoded protein: CASSEFGAKDIQYF. The chain links TRBV10-1 to TRBJ2-4; D gene unclear. Between the trimmed V and J ends, which lost 1 base and 8 bases, there was a span of 12 bases. The CDR3 runs to 14 residues. Germline assignment: CDR1 WNHNN and CDR2 SYGVQD (reference sequence).

This rearrangement joins TRBV19 to TRBJ2-2; tentative D call: TRBD1 (6 bases). The V gene's germline CDR1 is LNHDA and CDR2 SQIVND (reference sequence). The CDR3 sequence is 14 residues long. Trimming cost V 7 bases and J 1 base, with 10 bases left between them. CDR3 sequence (DNA): TGTGCCAGTATAAGGACAGTGAACACCGGGGAGCTGTTTTTT. This gives the protein CASIRTVNTGELFF.